A selection of T cell receptor beta chains follows, all from one sample in a study of cytomegalovirus exposure and HLA in healthy donors. Profiling relied on immunoSEQ multiplex PCR, and the TCRdb table lists in-frame clones only, not all of them. The repertoire holds tens of thousands of clones, with 70% to 85% as singletons. The sequenced sample was PBMCs. These receptor sequences come from a man aged 55 to 69 in good health and CMV-seropositive. Each CDR3 is given without its conserved first and last residue.

cdr3_length v_call cdr3_aa
12 TRBV12-5 ASGASGGNYGYT
12 TRBV6-6 ASSLLGTSDEQY
14 TRBV5-1 ASSSHSGVLNTEAF
11 TRBV5-1 ASSLGSGETQY
11 TRBV7-2 ASSSGLGETQY
12 TRBV6-1 ASSAGGSGTEAF
13 TRBV6-4 ASSLEGGASTEAF
14 TRBV6-5 ASSSRGTGEAQPQH
12 TRBV28 ASSSGQGTAGYT
11 TRBV6-1 ASTGKGVGELF
11 TRBV29-1 SVEVRGGYEQY
14 TRBV9 ASSEGAGLAGYEQY
12 TRBV13 ASRPDRATSPLH
12 TRBV7-2 ASRGETGVSPLH
13 TRBV5-1 ASSYGQGGVDTQY
16 TRBV7-9 ASSLAGADTSTNEKLF
14 TRBV7-2 ASSLAGLRSSNEQF
12 TRBV5-1 ASRQGGSENIQY
15 TRBV23-1 ASSPGATGKRTGELF
14 TRBV9 ASSVATSGLNTEAF
14 TRBV27 ASTRGSSSYNSPLH
12 TRBV11-3 ASSPPSRPHEQY
13 TRBV7-9 ASSLGTGDTGELF
14 TRBV11-2 ASSSLKRQGRNEQF